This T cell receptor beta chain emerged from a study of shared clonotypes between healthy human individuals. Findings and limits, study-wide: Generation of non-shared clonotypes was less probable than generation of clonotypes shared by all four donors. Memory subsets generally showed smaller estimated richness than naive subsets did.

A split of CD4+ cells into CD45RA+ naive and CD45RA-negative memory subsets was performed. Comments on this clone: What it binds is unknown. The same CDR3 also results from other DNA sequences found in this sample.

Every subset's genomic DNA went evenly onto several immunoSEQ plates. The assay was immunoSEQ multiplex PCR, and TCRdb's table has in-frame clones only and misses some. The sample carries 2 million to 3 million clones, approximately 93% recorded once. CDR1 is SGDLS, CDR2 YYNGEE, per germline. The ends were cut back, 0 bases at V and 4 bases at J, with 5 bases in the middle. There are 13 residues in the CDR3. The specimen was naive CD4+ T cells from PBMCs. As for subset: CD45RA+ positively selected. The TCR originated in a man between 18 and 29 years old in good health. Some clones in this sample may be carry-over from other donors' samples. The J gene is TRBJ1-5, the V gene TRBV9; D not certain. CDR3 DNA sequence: TGTGCCAGCAGCGTAGATCCGAATCAGCCCCAGCATTTT. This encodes CASSVDPNQPQHF.